The rows below give T cell receptor beta chains drawn from one sample of a study of chemoradiotherapy in HPV16-positive cancers. TCRdb's table, derived via immunoSEQ multiplex PCR, lists solely in-frame clones and lacks some. The repertoire includes under 2,000 clones, about 87% of them detected once, and 6.7% sits in the top ten. This specimen consisted of tumor tissue, obtained from a patient who underwent chemoradiotherapy. The receptor source for this set is a human donor with HPV-associated anogenital cancer. CDR3s include the opening cysteine and the closing phenylalanine or tryptophan. D genes are given only for firm matches. Clone size is not always given. Where it is, it says once, few, many or a class for expanded clones.

j_gene,len,abundance,d_gene,v_gene,CDR3nt,CDR3aa
TRBJ1-1,11,.,.,TRBV6-5,TGTGCCAGCAGGGGGCCAACTGAAGCTTTCTTT,CASRGPTEAFF
TRBJ2-5,17,.,.,TRBV9,TGTGCCAGCCAACCCGGGACATTAATTGGAGGCCAAGAGACCCAGTACTTC,CASQPGTLIGGQETQYF
TRBJ2-7,13,once,.,TRBV4-3,TGCGCCAGCAGCCAAGAGGGCGGCATTAAACAGTACTTC,CASSQEGGIKQYF
TRBJ1-2,17,.,TRBD1,TRBV28,TGTGCCAGCAGTTTATCAGGACAGGGTCCGGTGAGGTATGGCTACACCTTC,CASSLSGQGPVRYGYTF
TRBJ1-3,12,.,.,TRBV30,TGTGCCTGGGGTTCTGCCGGAAACACCATATATTTT,CAWGSAGNTIYF
TRBJ1-2,15,.,TRBD1,TRBV2,TGTGCCAGCAGTAAGGGACAGGGCCATAACTATGGCTACACCTTC,CASSKGQGHNYGYTF
TRBJ2-3,15,.,.,TRBV11-3,TGTGCCAGCAGCTTATTGCCAGGGCCCAGGGATACGCAGTATTTT,CASSLLPGPRDTQYF
TRBJ2-7,15,.,TRBD1,TRBV7-7,TGTGCCAGCAGCTTAGCGAAGGGGGCTTCCTACGAGCAGTACTTC,CASSLAKGASYEQYF
TRBJ2-7,11,few,TRBD2,TRBV20-1,TGCAGTGCCAGCGGGGGGGGCGAGCAGTACTTC,CSASGGGEQYF
TRBJ2-2,17,.,TRBD1,TRBV7-9,TGTGCCAGCAGCTTAGAAGCTCGGACAGGGCGCACCGGGGAGCTGTTTTTT,CASSLEARTGRTGELFF
TRBJ1-5,15,.,.,TRBV5-5,TGTGCCAGCAGCCCGGGGGGGGGCGGCAATCAGCCCCAGCATTTT,CASSPGGGGNQPQHF
TRBJ2-3,19,.,TRBD2,TRBV4-2,TGTGCCAGCAGCCAAGATAGGACTAGCGGGGGGACCCGCACAGATACGCAGTATTTT,CASSQDRTSGGTRTDTQYF
TRBJ1-6,15,.,TRBD1,TRBV5-1,TGCGCCAGCAGCCCCCTGGGACAGAATAATTCACCCCTCCACTTT,CASSPLGQNNSPLHF
TRBJ1-1,13,.,.,TRBV10-3,TGTGCCCTTCGGACAGACTTGAACACTGAAGCTTTCTTT,CALRTDLNTEAFF
TRBJ1-5,14,.,TRBD1,TRBV7-9,TGTGCCAGCAGCCACCTAACAGGGGATCAGCCCCAGCATTTT,CASSHLTGDQPQHF
TRBJ1-2,13,.,.,TRBV9,TGTGCCAGCAGCGCTTCGGCTGCCTATGGCTACACCTTC,CASSASAAYGYTF
TRBJ2-5,16,.,.,TRBV7-9,TGTGCCAGCAGCTTACAAGGACAGGGAGGGCCGGAGACCCAGTACTTC,CASSLQGQGGPETQYF